The 4 T cell receptor beta chains presented below share a single source sample, sequenced in a study of CD4 T cells in relation to SARS-CoV-2 and coronaviruses. Here immunoSEQ multiplex PCR was the method, and the copy in TCRdb shows in-frame clones only, minus some. The sample shows about 37,000 clones, around 82% of them seen only once. Their antigens remain unidentified. The sequencing input was naive CD4+ T cells from PBMCs, cultured in vitro. Subset in this sample: naive CD4+ T cells isolated by negative enrichment. The receptors here all came from an adult with COVID-19.

This clone was counted between two and nine times. The chain combines TRBV11-2 with TRBJ2-1; D might be TRBD2 (6 bases). The V end lost 0 bases, the J end lost 7 bases, and 10 bases lay between the germline ends. The CDR3 loop spans 14 amino acids. CDR1 SGHAT and CDR2 FQNNGV come from the germline V gene. The CDR3 DNA sequence: TGTGCCAGCAGCTTAGAGGGGGGTACGAATGAGCAGTTCTTC. Translation gives CASSLEGGTNEQFF.

The chain recombines TRBV7-8 with TRBJ2-7, with TRBD1 matching over 8 bases. Unmatched junction bases numbered 6, after V lost 4 bases and J lost 4 bases. This CDR3 has 14 amino acids. Per the germline V gene, CDR1 is SGHVS and CDR2 is FQNEAQ. The CDR3 loop reads CASSWGTGEYEQYF. The CDR3 nucleotides read TGTGCCAGCAGCTGGGGGACAGGAGAATACGAGCAGTACTTC.

The rearrangement uses TRBV12-3 or TRBV12-4 and TRBJ1-5; D perhaps matches TRBD1 (5 bases). The V and J ends lost 6 bases and 4 bases respectively, with 10 bases between them. The CDR3 contains 13 residues. CDR3 residues: CASSRRVNQPQHF. For the CDR3, the DNA is TGTGCCAGCAGCCGCAGGGTTAATCAGCCCCAGCATTTT.

The chain links TRBV5-1 to TRBJ2-5; 7 positions match TRBD2. The CDR3 runs 14 residues. Germline CDR1 SGHRS, CDR2 YFSETQ. V shed 4 bases, J shed 0 bases, and the junction held 3 bases outside the gene matches. The CDR3 DNA is TGCGCCAGCAGCATCAGCGGGAACCAAGAGACCCAGTACTTC. Its protein is CASSISGNQETQYF.